Each of the 5 T cell receptor beta chains below was sequenced from the same sample in a study of control samples from healthy donors and cancer patients. Some clones are missing from TCRdb's copy, which holds only in-frame ones; the method was immunoSEQ multiplex PCR. The sample includes 80,000 or so clones, about 93% of them seen just once. The source material was blood. Source of these receptors: a woman aged 40-49 years in good health.

The chain is built from TRBV7-9 and TRBJ1-1, with D tentatively TRBD1 (6 bases). There are 14 residues in the CDR3. Germline V lookup: CDR1 SEHNR, CDR2 FQNEAQ (reference sequence). V was pared by 7 bases and J by 5 bases, with 17 bases between. This chain's CDR3 is CASIYMGGTTEAFF. The CDR3 nucleotides read TGTGCCAGCATCTACATGGGGGGCACAACTGAAGCTTTCTTT.

The chain is built from TRBV5-6 and TRBJ2-1; possible D gene TRBD2, 5 bases. CDR3 length equals 15 residues. The V gene's germline CDR1 is SGHDT and CDR2 YYEEEE. V lost 2 bases and J lost 2, with 11 bases in between. The CDR3 nucleotides are TGTGCCAGCAGCTTTTTCCTAGCCCCCTACAATGAGCAGTTCTTC. This translates into CASSFFLAPYNEQFF.

The V call is TRBV4-3, the J call TRBJ2-5; TRBD1 matches at 8 bases. Germline V gene data show CDR1 as LGHNA and CDR2 as YSLEER. The CDR3 is 14 residues long. With 4 bases clipped from V and 4 bases from J, the junction kept 5 bases outside the gene matches. CDR3 sequence (DNA): TGCGCCAGCAGCCTCTGGACAGGGCCAGAGACCCAGTACTTC. Its translation: CASSLWTGPETQYF.

The V gene is TRBV5-5, the J gene TRBJ1-1; D call uncertain. Trimming removed 1 base from V and 0 bases from J, with 10 bases in between. The CDR3 has 15 residues. Germline-derived CDR1 and CDR2 are SGHKS and YYEKEE (reference sequence). CDR3 in amino acids: CASSLSINMNTEAFF. CDR3 sequence (DNA): TGTGCCAGCAGCTTGTCAATCAACATGAACACTGAAGCTTTCTTT.

V is TRBV12-3 or TRBV12-4 and J is TRBJ2-2; no clear D gene. The length of the CDR3 is 13 residues. Trimming took 5 bases from V and 4 from J, leaving 8 bases between them. CDR3 bases: TGTGCCAGCAGTCGCGTCGCCACCGGGGAGCTGTTTTTT. Amino acids: CASSRVATGELFF.